This T cell receptor (beta chain) comes out of a study of post-analysis software for immune sequencing data (dated by TCRdb to between 2015 and 2016). In the study overall: Recorded disease courses included relapsing-remitting, secondary progressive and progressive-relapsing multiple sclerosis, with some patients lacking subtype annotation. A subset of samples was prepared in parallel using single-end sample barcoding, then pooled and co-amplified after Illumina adapter ligation. Patient repertoires were compared against roughly 12 previously published healthy control repertoires from donors aged roughly 6 to 27 years.

V lost 5 bases and J lost 6 bases; the stretch between them is 20 bases long. CDR1 and CDR2 are read off the germline V gene as SGHTA and FQGNSA. The CDR3 has 16 amino acids, counting the end cysteine and phenylalanine. CDR3 DNA only is kept here, 48 bases in frame from base 1. Study-level results and caveats: When samples were clustered directly using the F measure, samples prepared in the same batch co-clustered strongly, which prompted a batch-effect correction. The control group was slightly older than the multiple sclerosis patient group. Significantly lower normalized Chao1 diversity was found in multiple sclerosis patients than in controls, suggesting substantial peripheral T-cell clonal expansion. Patients showed significantly higher frequencies than controls for roughly five TRBV segments, among them TRBV5-6, TRBV5-1 and TRBV20-1.

Library generation was performed with PCR. Sequencer: Illumina HiSeq 2500. To reduce PCR and sequencing biases, unique molecular identifiers were incorporated into the TCR beta cDNA libraries. Every 1 to 10 million input T cells yielded some 500,000 cDNA molecules, meaning each molecule approximated one T cell. The same protocol used for the earlier healthy control dataset was applied to prepare and sequence the patient libraries. Within a given batch, samples were prepared together, multiplexed and sequenced on the same HiSeq lane. As for the original processing: MIGEC handled the raw barcoded reads, throwing out single-read molecular identifier groups before consensus assembly and CDR3 extraction. VDJtools was used for post-analysis of the clonotype tables, and diversity was normalized by down-sampling every dataset to the size of the smallest sample. In repertoire overlap clustering, CDR3 amino acid sequences, but not nucleotide sequences, were matched to correct batch-related cross-sample contamination. TCRdb reprocessing: public reads trimmed at Q25 with fastp, clones called with MiXCR, in-frame beta chains kept. Each entry is one CDR3 protein sequence, shown with its most common DNA and genes. TCRdb, not the authors, supplied the V and J calls. The sample profile shows around 400,000 distinct CDR3 sequences; approximately 42% of them were found once. Together, the top ten hold approximately 7.6% of the sample.

To demonstrate the VDJtools post-analysis software, the study profiled TCR beta repertoires from the peripheral blood of about a dozen young patients with multiple sclerosis. The multiple sclerosis patients were children and adolescents between roughly 6 and 17 years of age. With respect to this clonotype: The target of this receptor is not known. Base qualities were left out, and no much larger clone turns up one base away.

The receptor chain draws on TRBV7-2 and TRBJ2-1; the D gene identity is not certain. Material: blood. This clonotype was obtained from a girl aged 2-9 years with multiple sclerosis. The DNA is TGTGCCAGCAGCCTCCTGCTTGGAGCCTCGGCCAATGAGCAGTTCTTC. Its protein product is CASSLLLGASANEQFF.